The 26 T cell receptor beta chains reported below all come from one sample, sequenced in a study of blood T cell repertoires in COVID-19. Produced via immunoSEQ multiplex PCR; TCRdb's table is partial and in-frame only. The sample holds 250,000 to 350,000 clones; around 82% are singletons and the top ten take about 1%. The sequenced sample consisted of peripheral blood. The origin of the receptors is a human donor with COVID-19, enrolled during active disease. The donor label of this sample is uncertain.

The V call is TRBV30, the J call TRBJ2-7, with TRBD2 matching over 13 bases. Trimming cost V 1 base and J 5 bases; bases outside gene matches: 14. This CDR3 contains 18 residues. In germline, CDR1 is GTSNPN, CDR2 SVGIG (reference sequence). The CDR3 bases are TGTGCCTGGAGTGAAATGGGGCGGACTAGCGGGAGAAAGGACGAGCAGTACTTC. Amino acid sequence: CAWSEMGRTSGRKDEQYF.

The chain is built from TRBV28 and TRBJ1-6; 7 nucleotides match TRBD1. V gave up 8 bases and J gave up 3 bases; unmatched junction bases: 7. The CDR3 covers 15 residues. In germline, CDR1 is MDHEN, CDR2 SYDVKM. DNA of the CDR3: TGTGCCAGCGAGGGGACAGAAAACTATAATTCACCCCTCCACTTT. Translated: CASEGTENYNSPLHF.

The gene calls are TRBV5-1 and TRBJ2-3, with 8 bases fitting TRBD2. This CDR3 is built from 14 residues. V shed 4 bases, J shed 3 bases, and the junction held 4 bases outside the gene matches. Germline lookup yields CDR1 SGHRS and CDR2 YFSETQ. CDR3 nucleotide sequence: TGCGCCAGCAGCCGGACTAGCATAACAGATACGCAGTATTTT. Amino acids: CASSRTSITDTQYF.

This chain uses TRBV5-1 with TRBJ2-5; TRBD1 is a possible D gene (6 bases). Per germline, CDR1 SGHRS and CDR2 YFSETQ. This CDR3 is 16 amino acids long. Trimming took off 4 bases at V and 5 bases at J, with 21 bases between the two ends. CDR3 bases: TGCGCCAGCAGCCGGACCATCTCACAGGGAGTCGAGACCCAGTACTTC. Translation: CASSRTISQGVETQYF.

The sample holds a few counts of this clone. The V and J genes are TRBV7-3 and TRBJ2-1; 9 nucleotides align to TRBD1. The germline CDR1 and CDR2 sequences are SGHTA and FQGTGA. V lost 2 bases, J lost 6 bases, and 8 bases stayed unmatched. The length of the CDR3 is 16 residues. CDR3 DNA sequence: TGTGCCAGCAGCTTACCGGGACAGGGTCCGGTCAATGAGCAGTTCTTC. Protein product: CASSLPGQGPVNEQFF. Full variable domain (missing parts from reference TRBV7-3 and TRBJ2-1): GAGVSQTPSNKVTEKGKYVELRCDPISGHTALYWYRQSLGQGPEFLIYFQGTGAADDSGLPNDRFFAVRPEGSVSTLKIQRTERGDSAVYLCASSLPGQGPVNEQFFGPGTRLTVL.

In DNA, the CDR3 is TGTGCCAGCAGCGTAGCCCTACAGGGATACGAGCAGTACTTC. Translating gives CASSVALQGYEQYF. The chain uses TRBV9 and TRBJ2-7; a weak D match, TRBD1 (6 bases). Germline lookup yields CDR1 SGDLS and CDR2 YYNGEE. Trimming pared 0 bases from V and 4 bases from J, leaving 11 bases between. The CDR3 is made up of 14 amino acids.

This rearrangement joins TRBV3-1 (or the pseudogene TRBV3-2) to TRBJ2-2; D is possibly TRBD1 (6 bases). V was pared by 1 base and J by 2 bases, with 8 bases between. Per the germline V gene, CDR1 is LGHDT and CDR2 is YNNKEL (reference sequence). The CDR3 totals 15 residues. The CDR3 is CASSQVGGNTGELFF. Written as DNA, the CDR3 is TGTGCCAGCAGCCAAGTTGGGGGCAACACCGGGGAGCTGTTTTTT.

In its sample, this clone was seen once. This CDR3 reads CASSFVNRGRSEQYF. CDR3 nucleotide sequence: TGCGCCAGCAGCTTTGTTAACAGGGGGCGTTCCGAGCAGTACTTC. The V and J genes are TRBV5-1 and TRBJ2-7; 9 bases fit TRBD1. Germline CDR1 SGHRS, CDR2 YFSETQ. V shed 2 bases, J shed 6 bases, and the junction held 9 bases outside the gene matches. CDR3 length: 15 residues.

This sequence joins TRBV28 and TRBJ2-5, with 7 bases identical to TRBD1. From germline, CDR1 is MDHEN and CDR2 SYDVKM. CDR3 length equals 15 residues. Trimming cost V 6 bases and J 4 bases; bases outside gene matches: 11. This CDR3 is CASSLSTGFRETQYF. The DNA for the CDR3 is TGTGCCAGCAGCCTGTCGACAGGGTTTCGAGAGACCCAGTACTTC. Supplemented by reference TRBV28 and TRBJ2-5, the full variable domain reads DVKVTQSSRYLVKRTGEKVFLECVQDMDHENMFWYRQDPGLGLRLIYFSYDVKMKEKGDIPEGYSVSREKKERFSLILESASTNQTSMYLCASSLSTGFRETQYFGPGTRLLVL.

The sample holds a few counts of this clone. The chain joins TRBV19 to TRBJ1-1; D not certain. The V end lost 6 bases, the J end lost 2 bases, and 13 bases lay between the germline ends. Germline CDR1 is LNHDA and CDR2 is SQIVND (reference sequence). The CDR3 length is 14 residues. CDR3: CASRALGSNTEAFF. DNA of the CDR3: TGTGCCAGTAGGGCCCTGGGGAGCAACACTGAAGCTTTCTTT.

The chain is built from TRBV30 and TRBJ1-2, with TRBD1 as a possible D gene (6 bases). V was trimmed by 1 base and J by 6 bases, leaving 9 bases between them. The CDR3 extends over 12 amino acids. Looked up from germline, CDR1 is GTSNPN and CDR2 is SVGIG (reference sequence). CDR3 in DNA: TGTGCCTGGAGTGCCAACAGGGATGGCTACACCTTC. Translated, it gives CAWSANRDGYTF.

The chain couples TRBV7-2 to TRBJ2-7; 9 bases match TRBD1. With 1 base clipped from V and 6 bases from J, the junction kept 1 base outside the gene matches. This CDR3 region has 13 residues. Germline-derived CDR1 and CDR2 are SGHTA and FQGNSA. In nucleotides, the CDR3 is TGTGCCAGCAGCTTAGGACAGGGGGGCGAGCAGTACTTC. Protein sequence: CASSLGQGGEQYF.

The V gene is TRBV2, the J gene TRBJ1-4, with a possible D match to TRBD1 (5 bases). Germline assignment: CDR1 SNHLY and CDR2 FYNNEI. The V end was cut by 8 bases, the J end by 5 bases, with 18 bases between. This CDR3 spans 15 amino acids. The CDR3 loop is CASGNNGAPNEKLFF. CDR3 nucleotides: TGTGCCAGCGGAAACAATGGGGCACCCAATGAAAAACTGTTTTTT.

Written as DNA, the CDR3 is TGCGCCAGCAGCCAAGGAGCTAGCGGAAGTCTGCACAATGAGCAGTTCTTC. Translation: CASSQGASGSLHNEQFF. This sequence joins TRBV4-3 and TRBJ2-1, with 7 bases that match TRBD2. From germline, CDR1 is LGHNA and CDR2 YSLEER. The CDR3 is 17 residues long. The ends lost 1 base at V and 5 bases at J; junction bases unmatched: 11.

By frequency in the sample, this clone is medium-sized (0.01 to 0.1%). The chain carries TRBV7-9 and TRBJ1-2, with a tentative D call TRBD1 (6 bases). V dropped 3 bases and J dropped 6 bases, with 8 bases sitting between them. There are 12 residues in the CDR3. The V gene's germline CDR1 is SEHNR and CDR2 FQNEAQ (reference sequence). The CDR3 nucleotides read TGTGCCAGCAGCTTCGCAGGGGATGGCTACACCTTC. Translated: CASSFAGDGYTF.

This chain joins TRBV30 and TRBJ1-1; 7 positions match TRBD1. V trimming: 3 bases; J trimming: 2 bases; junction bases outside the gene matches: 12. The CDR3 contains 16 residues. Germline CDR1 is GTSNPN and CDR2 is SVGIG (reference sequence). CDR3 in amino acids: CAWRRALGQENTEAFF. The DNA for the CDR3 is TGTGCCTGGAGGCGTGCCCTAGGACAGGAAAACACTGAAGCTTTCTTT.

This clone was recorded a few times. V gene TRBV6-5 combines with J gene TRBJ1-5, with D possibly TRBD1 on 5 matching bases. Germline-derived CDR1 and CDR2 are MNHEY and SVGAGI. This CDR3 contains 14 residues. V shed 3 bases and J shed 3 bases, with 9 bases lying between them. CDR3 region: CASSYGGFNQPQHF. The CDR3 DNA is TGTGCCAGCAGTTATGGGGGGTTCAATCAGCCCCAGCATTTT.

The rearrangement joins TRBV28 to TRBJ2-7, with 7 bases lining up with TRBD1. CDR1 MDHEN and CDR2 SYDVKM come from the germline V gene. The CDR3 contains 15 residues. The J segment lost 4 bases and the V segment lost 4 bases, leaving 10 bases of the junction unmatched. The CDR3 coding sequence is TGTGCCAGCAGTTCACCCGGGACAGCCAGGTACGAGCAGTACTTC. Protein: CASSSPGTARYEQYF.

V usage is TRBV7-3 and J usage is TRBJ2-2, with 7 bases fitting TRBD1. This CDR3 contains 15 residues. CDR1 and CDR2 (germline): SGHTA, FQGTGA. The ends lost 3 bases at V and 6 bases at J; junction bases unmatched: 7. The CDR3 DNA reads TGTGCCAGCAGCTTTGGGGGAACAGGGGCCGGGGAGCTGTTTTTT. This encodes CASSFGGTGAGELFF.

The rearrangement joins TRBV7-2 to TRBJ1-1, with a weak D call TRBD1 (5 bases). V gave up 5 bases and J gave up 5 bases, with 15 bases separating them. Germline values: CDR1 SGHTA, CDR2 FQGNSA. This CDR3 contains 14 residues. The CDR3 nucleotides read TGTGCCAGCAGCCTCGACAGACGAGGAACTGAAGCTTTCTTT. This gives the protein CASSLDRRGTEAFF. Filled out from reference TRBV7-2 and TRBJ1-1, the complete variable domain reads GAGVSQSPSNKVTEKGKDVELRCDPISGHTALYWYRQSLGQGLEFLIYFQGNSAPDKSGLPSDRFSAERTGGSVSTLTIQRTQQEDSAVYLCASSLDRRGTEAFFGQGTRLTVV.

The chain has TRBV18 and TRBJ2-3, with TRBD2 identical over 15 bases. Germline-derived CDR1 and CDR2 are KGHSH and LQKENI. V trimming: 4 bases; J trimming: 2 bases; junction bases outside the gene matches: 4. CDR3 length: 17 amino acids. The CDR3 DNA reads TGTGCCAGCTCACGGCGGACTAGCGGGAGGGCCACAGATACGCAGTATTTT. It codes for CASSRRTSGRATDTQYF.

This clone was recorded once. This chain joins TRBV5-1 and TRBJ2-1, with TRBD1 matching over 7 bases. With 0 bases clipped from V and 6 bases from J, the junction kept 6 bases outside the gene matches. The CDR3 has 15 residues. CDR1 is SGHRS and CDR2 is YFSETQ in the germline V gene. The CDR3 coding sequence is TGCGCCAGCAGCTTGGATAGGGGGCAATTCAATGAGCAGTTCTTC. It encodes CASSLDRGQFNEQFF.

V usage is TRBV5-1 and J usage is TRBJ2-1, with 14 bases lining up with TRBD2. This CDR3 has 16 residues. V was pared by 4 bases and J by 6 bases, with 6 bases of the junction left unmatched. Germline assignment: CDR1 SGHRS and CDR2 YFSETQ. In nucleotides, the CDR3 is TGCGCCAGCAGCGACCCGGGACTAGCGGGAGTCAATGAGCAGTTCTTC. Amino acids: CASSDPGLAGVNEQFF.

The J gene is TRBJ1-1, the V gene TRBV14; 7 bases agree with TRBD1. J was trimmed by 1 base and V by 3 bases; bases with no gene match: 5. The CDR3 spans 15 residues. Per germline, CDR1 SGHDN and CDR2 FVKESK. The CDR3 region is CASSQGQHTNTEAFF. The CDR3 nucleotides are TGTGCCAGCAGCCAGGGACAGCACACGAACACTGAAGCTTTCTTT.

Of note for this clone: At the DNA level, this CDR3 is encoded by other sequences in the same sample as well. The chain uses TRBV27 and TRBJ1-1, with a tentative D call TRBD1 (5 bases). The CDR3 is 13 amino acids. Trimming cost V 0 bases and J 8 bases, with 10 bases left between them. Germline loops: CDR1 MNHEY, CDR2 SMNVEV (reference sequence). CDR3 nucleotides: TGTGCCAGCAGTTTATCTTGGGGACTCGAAGCTTTCTTT. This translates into CASSLSWGLEAFF.

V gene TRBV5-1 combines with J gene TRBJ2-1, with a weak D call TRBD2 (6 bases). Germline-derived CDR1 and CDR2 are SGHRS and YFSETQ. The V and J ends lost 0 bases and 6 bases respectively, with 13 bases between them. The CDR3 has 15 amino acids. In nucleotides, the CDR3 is TGCGCCAGCAGCTTGGGCCAGGGAGGATTCAATGAGCAGTTCTTC. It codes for CASSLGQGGFNEQFF. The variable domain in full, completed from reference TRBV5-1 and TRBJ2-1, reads KAGVTQTPRYLIKTRGQQVTLSCSPISGHRSVSWYQQTPGQGLQFLFEYFSETQRNKGNFPGRFSGRQFSNSRSEMNVSTLELGDSALYLCASSLGQGGFNEQFFGPGTRLTVL.